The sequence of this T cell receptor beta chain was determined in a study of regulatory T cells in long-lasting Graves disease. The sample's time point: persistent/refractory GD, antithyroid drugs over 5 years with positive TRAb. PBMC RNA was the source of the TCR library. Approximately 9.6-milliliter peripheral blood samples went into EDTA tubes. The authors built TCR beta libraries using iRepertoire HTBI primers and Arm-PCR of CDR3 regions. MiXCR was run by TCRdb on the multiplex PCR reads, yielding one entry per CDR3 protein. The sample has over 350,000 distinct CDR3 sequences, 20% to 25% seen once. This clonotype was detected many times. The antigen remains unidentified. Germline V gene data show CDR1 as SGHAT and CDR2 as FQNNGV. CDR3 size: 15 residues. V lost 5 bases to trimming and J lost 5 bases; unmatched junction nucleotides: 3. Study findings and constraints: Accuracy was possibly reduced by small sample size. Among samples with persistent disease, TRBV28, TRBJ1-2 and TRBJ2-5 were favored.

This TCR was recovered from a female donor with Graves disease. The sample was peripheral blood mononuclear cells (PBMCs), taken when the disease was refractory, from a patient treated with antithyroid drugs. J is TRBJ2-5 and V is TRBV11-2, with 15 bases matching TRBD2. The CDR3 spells CASSIGLAGGETQYF. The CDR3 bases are TGTGCCAGCAGCATCGGACTAGCGGGAGGGGAGACCCAGTACTTC.